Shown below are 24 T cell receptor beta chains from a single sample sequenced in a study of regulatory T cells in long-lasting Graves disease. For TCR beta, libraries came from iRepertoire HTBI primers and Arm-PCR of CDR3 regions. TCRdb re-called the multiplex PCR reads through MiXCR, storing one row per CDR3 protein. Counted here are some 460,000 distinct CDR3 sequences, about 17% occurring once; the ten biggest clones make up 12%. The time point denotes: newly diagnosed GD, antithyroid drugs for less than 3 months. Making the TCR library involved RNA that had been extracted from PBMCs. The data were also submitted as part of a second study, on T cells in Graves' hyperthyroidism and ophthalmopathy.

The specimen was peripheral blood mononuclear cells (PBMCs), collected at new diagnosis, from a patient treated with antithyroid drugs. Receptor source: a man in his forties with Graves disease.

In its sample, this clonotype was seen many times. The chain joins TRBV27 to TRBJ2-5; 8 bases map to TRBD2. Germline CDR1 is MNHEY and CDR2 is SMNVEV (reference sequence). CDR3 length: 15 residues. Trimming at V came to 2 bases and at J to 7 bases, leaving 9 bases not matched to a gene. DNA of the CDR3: TGTGCCAGCAGTTTACGGGGGGGCTCGTTTGGGACCCAGTACTTC. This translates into CASSLRGGSFGTQYF.

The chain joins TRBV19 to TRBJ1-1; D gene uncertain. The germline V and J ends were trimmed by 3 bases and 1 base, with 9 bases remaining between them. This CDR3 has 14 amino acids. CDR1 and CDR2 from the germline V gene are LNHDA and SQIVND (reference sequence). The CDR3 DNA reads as TGTGCCAGTAGTATTGCCAGGCAGAACACTGAAGCTTTCTTT. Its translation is CASSIARQNTEAFF. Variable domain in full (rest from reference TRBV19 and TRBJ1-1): DGGITQSPKYLFRKEGQNVTLSCEQNLNHDAMYWYRQDPGQGLRLIYYSQIVNDFQKGDIAEGYSVSREKKESFPLTVTSAQKNPTAFYLCASSIARQNTEAFFGQGTRLTVV.

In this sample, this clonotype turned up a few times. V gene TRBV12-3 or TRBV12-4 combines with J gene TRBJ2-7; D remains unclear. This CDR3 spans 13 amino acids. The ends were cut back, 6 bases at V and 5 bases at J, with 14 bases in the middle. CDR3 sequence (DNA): TGTGCCAGCAGATCGGCGGTCTCGAACGAGCAGTACTTC. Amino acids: CASRSAVSNEQYF.

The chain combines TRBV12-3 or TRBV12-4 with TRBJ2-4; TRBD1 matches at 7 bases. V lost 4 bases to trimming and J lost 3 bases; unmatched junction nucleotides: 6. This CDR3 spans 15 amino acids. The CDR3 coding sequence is TGTGCCAGCAGTTCGACAGGGTTGGACAAAAACATTCAGTACTTC. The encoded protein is CASSSTGLDKNIQYF.

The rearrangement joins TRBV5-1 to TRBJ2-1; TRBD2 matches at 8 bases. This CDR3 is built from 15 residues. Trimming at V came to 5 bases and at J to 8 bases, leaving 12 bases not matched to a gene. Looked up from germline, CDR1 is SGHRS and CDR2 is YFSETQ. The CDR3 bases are TGCGCCAGCAGGCTTCGCCCAGGGACTAGAGATGAGCAGTTCTTC. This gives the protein CASRLRPGTRDEQFF.

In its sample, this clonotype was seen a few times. The CDR3 coding sequence is TGTGCCAGCAGTTCCGGACAGCGGGAGGGGATGAACACTGAAGCTTTCTTT. It is translated as CASSSGQREGMNTEAFF. V and J are TRBV12-3 or TRBV12-4 and TRBJ1-1, with D maybe TRBD1 (6 bases). The CDR3 is 17 amino acids. Trimming removed 4 bases at V and 0 bases at J, with 18 bases between.

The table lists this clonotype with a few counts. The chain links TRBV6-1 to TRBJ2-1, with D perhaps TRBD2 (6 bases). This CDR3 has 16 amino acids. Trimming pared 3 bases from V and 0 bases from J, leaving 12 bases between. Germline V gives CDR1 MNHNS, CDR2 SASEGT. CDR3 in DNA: TGTGCCAGCAGTGAGCGGGGACGGGCCTCCTACAATGAGCAGTTCTTC. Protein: CASSERGRASYNEQFF.

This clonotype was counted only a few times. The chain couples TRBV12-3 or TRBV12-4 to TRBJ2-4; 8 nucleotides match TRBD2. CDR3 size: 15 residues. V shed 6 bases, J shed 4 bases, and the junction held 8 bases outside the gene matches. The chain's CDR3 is CASSGRGTMKNIQYF. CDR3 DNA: TGTGCCAGCAGCGGGAGGGGGACAATGAAAAACATTCAGTACTTC.

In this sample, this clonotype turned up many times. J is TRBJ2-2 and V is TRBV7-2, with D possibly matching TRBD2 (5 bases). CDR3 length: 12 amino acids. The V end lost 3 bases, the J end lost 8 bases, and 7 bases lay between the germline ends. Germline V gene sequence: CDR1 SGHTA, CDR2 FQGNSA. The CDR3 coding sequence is TGTGCCAGCAGCTTGCGGGCTGGGGAGCTGTTTTTT. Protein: CASSLRAGELFF.

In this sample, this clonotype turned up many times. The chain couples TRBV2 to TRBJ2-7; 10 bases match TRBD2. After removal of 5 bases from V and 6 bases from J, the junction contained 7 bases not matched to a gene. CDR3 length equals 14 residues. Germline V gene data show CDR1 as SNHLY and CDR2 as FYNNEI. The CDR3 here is CASSRDLAGGEQYF. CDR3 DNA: TGTGCCAGCAGTCGGGACTTAGCGGGAGGCGAGCAGTACTTC.

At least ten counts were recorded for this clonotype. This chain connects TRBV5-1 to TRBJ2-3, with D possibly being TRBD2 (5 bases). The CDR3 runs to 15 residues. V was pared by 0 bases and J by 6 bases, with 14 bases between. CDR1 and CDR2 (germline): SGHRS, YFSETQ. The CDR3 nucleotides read TGCGCCAGCAGCTTGGGGGAGACTACGGCGGATACGCAGTATTTT. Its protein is CASSLGETTADTQYF.

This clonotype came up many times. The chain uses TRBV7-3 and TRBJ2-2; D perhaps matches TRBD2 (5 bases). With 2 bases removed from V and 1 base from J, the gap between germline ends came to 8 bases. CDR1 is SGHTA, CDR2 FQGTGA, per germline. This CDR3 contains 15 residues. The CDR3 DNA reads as TGTGCCAGCAGCTTATCCGGGAAGAACACCGGGGAGCTGTTTTTT. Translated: CASSLSGKNTGELFF.

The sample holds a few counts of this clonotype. CDR3 DNA: TGTGCTAGTGGTTTGATACTAAGCTCCTACAATGAGCAGTTCTTC. Translation gives CASGLILSSYNEQFF. The gene calls are TRBV12-5 and TRBJ2-1; D gene ambiguous. The V end lost 2 bases, the J end lost 0 bases, and 8 bases lay between the germline ends. Germline values: CDR1 LGHNT, CDR2 FRNRAP. There are 15 residues in the CDR3.

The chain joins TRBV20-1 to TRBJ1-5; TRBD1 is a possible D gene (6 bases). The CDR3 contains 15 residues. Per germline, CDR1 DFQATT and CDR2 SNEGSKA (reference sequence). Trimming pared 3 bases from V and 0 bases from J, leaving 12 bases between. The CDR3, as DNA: TGCAGTGCTAGGGACAGAATTTATAGCAATCAGCCCCAGCATTTT. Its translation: CSARDRIYSNQPQHF.

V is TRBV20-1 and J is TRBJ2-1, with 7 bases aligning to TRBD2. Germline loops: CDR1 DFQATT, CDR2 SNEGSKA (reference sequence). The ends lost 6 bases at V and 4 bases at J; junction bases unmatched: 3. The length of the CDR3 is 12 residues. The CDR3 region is CSAQGLYNEQFF. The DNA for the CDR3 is TGCAGTGCCCAGGGACTATACAATGAGCAGTTCTTC.

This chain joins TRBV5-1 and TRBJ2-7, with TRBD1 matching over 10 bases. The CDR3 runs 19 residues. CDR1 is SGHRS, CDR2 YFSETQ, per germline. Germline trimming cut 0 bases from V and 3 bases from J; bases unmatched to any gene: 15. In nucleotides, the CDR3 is TGCGCCAGCAGCTTGGGAACCGGGACAGGGGTCGAGGTGGACTACGAGCAGTACTTC. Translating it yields CASSLGTGTGVEVDYEQYF.

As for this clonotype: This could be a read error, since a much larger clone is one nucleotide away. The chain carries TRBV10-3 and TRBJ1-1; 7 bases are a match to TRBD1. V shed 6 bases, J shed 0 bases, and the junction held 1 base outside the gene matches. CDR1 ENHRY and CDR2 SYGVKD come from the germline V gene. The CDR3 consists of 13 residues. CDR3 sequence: CAIRGQMNTEAFF. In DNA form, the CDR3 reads TGTGCCATCAGGGGACAGATGAACACTGAAGCTTTCTTT.

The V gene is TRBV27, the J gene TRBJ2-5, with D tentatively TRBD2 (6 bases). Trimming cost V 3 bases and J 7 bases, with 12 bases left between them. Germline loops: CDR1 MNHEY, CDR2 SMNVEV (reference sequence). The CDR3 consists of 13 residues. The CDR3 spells CASSFKGSGTQYF. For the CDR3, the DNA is TGTGCCAGCAGTTTTAAGGGTAGCGGGACCCAGTACTTC.

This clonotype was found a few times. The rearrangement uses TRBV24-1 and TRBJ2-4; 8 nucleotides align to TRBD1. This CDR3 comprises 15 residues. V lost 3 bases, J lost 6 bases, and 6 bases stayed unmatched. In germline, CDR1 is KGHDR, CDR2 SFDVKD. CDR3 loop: CATSDPGGAGNIQYF. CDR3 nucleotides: TGTGCCACCAGTGATCCAGGGGGCGCGGGAAACATTCAGTACTTC.

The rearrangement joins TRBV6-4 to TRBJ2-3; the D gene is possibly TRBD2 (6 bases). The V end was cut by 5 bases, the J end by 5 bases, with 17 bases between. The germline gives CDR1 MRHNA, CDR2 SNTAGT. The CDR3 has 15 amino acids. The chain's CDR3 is CASSKRWGDGDTQYF. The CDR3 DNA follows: TGTGCCAGCAGTAAACGATGGGGGGACGGAGATACGCAGTATTTT.

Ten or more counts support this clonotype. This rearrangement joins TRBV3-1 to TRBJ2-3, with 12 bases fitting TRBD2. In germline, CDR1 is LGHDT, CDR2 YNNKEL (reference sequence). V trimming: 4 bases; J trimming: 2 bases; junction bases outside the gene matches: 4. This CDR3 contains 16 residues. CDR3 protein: CASSLRTSGITDTQYF. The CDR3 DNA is TGTGCCAGCAGCCTAAGGACTAGCGGGATCACAGATACGCAGTATTTT.

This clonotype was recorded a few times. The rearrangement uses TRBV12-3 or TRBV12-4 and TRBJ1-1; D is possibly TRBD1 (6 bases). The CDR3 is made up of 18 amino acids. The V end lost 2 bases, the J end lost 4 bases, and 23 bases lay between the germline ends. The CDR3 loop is CASSLWVGGHHKATEAFF. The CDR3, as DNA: TGTGCCAGCAGTTTATGGGTCGGGGGACACCACAAAGCCACTGAAGCTTTCTTT.

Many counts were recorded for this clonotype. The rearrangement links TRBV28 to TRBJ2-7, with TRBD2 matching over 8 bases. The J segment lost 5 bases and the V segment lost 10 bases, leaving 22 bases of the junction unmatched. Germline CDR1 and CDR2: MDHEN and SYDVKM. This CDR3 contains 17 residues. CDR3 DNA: TGTGCCACCGAAAACGTAAAACTAGCGGAGCGGGGCGACGAGCAGTACTTC. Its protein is CATENVKLAERGDEQYF.

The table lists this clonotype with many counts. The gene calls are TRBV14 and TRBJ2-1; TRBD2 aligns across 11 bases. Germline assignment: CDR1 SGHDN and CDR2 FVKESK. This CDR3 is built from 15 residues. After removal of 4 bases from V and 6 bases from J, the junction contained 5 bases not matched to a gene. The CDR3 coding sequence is TGTGCCAGCAGCCTTAGCGGGAGGGTTGGCAATGAGCAGTTCTTC. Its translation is CASSLSGRVGNEQFF.